This T cell receptor (beta chain) emerged from a study of blood T cell repertoires in COVID-19. Study-wide background: Nucleic acid was either cDNA or gDNA, and it came from T cells, B-cell-depleted T cells, or PBMCs.

Methods used by the authors: It was from reference gene primer amplification that nucleated cell counts were estimated. TCRdb's copy holds only in-frame clones and misses some; the assay was immunoSEQ multiplex PCR. The DNA gave D and trimming, while V, J and clone size come from that table. The table lists about 190,000 clones, 70% to 90% of them singletons. To note about this clone: The sample holds other DNA sequences that translate to the same CDR3.

Germline values: CDR1 LGHDT, CDR2 YNNKEL (reference sequence). Losses at the gene ends were 4 bases for V and 2 bases for J; bases not matched to a gene: 1. The CDR3 is made up of 15 amino acids. Sequences were obtained from peripheral blood. This chain links TRBV3-1 (or the pseudogene TRBV3-2) with TRBJ2-6, with 8 positions matching TRBD1. This sequence was found in a woman aged 70-85 years with active or convalescent COVID-19. CDR3 in amino acids: CASSPDRAGANVLTF. CDR3 DNA: TGTGCCAGCAGCCCGGACAGGGCTGGGGCCAACGTCCTGACTTTC.